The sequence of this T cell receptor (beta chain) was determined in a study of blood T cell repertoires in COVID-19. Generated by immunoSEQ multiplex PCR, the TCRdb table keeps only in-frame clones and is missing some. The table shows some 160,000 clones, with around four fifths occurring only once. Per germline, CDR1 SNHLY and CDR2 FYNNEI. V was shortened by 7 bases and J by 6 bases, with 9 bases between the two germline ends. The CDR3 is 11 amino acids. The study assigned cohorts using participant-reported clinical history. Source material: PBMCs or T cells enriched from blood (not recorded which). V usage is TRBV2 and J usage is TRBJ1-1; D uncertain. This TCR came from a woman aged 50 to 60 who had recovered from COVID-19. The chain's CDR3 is CASMRISEAFF. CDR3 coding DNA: TGTGCCAGCATGCGGATTTCTGAAGCTTTCTTT. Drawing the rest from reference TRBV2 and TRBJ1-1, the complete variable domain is EPEVTQTPSHQVTQMGQEVILRCVPISNHLYFYWYRQILGQKVEFLVSFYNNEISEKSEIFDDQFSVERPDGSNFTLKIRSTKLEDSAMYFCASMRISEAFFGQGTRLTVV.